In its sample, the clone carrying this T cell receptor beta chain was seen a few times. Its antigen is currently unknown. This CDR3 has 15 amino acids. V lost 1 base and J 6 bases, leaving 13 bases between the germline ends. Germline V gene lookup returns CDR1 DFQATT and CDR2 SNEGSKA (reference sequence). The data are from a study of blood T cells in healthy people across ages. Notes on the study in general: Older age coincided with a roughly linear decline in TCR beta diversity per million T cells.

For the second PCR, which ran for about 7 to 11 cycles, a sample-barcoded 5' primer and a J-beta primer mix were used. MiXCR was run by TCRdb on the 5' RACE reads, yielding one entry per CDR3 protein. Among about 720,000 distinct CDR3 sequences listed, 25% were seen once. This same sample was also part of a study on T cells of mothers and their children.

V is TRBV20-1 and J is TRBJ1-6; D is possibly TRBD1 (5 bases). Sequenced: blood. The TCR sequence derives from a boy younger than 18 in good health. This chain's CDR3 is CSARVGTAFNSPLHF. The CDR3 coding sequence is TGCAGTGCTAGAGTTGGGACGGCTTTTAATTCACCCCTCCACTTT.